The 15 T cell receptor beta chains below come from one sample, sequenced in a study of a mutant IDH1 vaccine in newly diagnosed glioma. Their specific antigens are unknown. Generated by immunoSEQ multiplex PCR, the TCRdb table keeps only in-frame clones and is missing some. Among about 120,000 clones listed, around three quarters were seen once. The sample's time point: week 11, during vaccination. It was 300 ug of mutant IDH1 20-mer peptide that made up each vaccine dose, given with topical imiquimod. Source: PBMCs, taken from a glioma patient whose treatment included an IDH1 peptide vaccine. The receptors here all came from a man aged 35 to 55 with glioma.

This clone was observed at least ten times. The rearrangement uses TRBV11-2 and TRBJ1-2; possible D gene TRBD1, 5 bases. The CDR3 is 16 amino acids. Between the trimmed V and J ends, which lost 1 base and 4 bases, there was a span of 16 bases. Germline V lookup: CDR1 SGHAT, CDR2 FQNNGV. CDR3 sequence (DNA): TGTGCCAGCAGCTTAGGCGGGTCAGGGCGGGTCTATGGCTACACCTTC. It is translated as CASSLGGSGRVYGYTF.

The chain joins TRBV18 to TRBJ2-5; 9 bases are shared with TRBD1. J was trimmed by 3 bases and V by 6 bases; bases with no gene match: 5. Germline values: CDR1 KGHSH, CDR2 LQKENI. This CDR3 is built from 14 residues. CDR3 DNA sequence: TGTGCCAGCTCGCCCGACAGGGGGGAAGAGACCCAGTACTTC. This translates into CASSPDRGEETQYF.

The rearrangement joins TRBV5-6 to TRBJ1-2, with 7 bases aligning to TRBD1. The CDR3 runs to 14 residues. Germline CDR1 SGHDT, CDR2 YYEEEE. V lost 6 bases to trimming and J lost 4 bases; unmatched junction nucleotides: 9. The CDR3 nucleotides are TGTGCCAGCAACCTTGGGGACAGCCGCTATGGCTACACCTTC. Protein: CASNLGDSRYGYTF.

The chain employs TRBV28 and TRBJ2-7; D uncertain. Trimming shortened V by 6 bases and J by 0 bases, and 12 bases separated the two germline ends. The germline V gene encodes CDR1 MDHEN and CDR2 SYDVKM. CDR3 length: 14 amino acids. The CDR3 sequence is CASSPPGRSYEQYF. CDR3 nucleotide sequence: TGTGCCAGCAGCCCTCCCGGGCGCTCCTACGAGCAGTACTTC.

This clone was seen only once. The chain links TRBV4-3 to TRBJ2-6, with D perhaps TRBD1 (6 bases). Trimming removed 1 base from V and 4 bases from J, with 14 bases in between. Germline loops: CDR1 LGHNA, CDR2 YSLEER. The CDR3 has 17 amino acids. CDR3 coding DNA: TGCGCCAGCAGCCAAGTTCCGACAGGTACCGGGGCCAACGTCCTGACTTTC. This sequence encodes CASSQVPTGTGANVLTF.

The rearrangement links TRBV27 to TRBJ2-1; TRBD2 matches 9 bases. V gave up 5 bases and J gave up 11 bases; unmatched junction bases: 7. The CDR3 has 13 residues. The germline V gene encodes CDR1 MNHEY and CDR2 SMNVEV (reference sequence). The CDR3 region has the DNA TGTGCCAGCAGTCCTACGCGGGAGGGGAAGCAGTTCTTC. It specifies CASSPTREGKQFF.

The chain employs TRBV25-1 and TRBJ1-5; the D is unclear. The CDR3 extends over 12 amino acids. Trimming shortened V by 1 base and J by 9 bases, and 7 bases separated the two germline ends. Germline V gives CDR1 MGHDK, CDR2 SYGVNS. This CDR3 is CASSEWGSPQHF. The CDR3 DNA sequence: TGTGCCAGCAGTGAATGGGGATCGCCCCAGCATTTT.

This chain joins TRBV10-2 and TRBJ1-1, with a possible D match to TRBD1 (6 bases). The CDR3 length is 14 residues. Trimming took off 6 bases at V and 4 bases at J, with 15 bases between the two ends. Germline assignment: CDR1 WSHSY and CDR2 SAAADI. The CDR3 here is CASRPSRGGTEAFF. The CDR3 region has the DNA TGCGCCAGCAGACCCAGTAGGGGGGGCACTGAAGCTTTCTTT.

The V and J genes are TRBV5-6 and TRBJ2-7, with D perhaps matching TRBD1 or TRBD2 (5 bases each). The CDR3 length is 15 residues. V gave up 1 base and J gave up 1 base, with 12 bases separating them. The germline gives CDR1 SGHDT, CDR2 YYEEEE. In DNA form, the CDR3 reads TGTGCCAGCAGCTTGTCGGGGCTCAGATCCTACGAGCAGTACTTC. Its translation: CASSLSGLRSYEQYF.

The chain couples TRBV12-5 to TRBJ2-3, with TRBD2 matching 8 bases. The germline gives CDR1 LGHNT, CDR2 FRNRAP. V lost 2 bases to trimming and J lost 3 bases; unmatched junction nucleotides: 4. This CDR3 has 15 amino acids. The CDR3 loop reads CASGLTGTSTDTQYF. Here the CDR3 DNA reads TGTGCTAGTGGTTTGACCGGGACTAGTACAGATACGCAGTATTTT.

The chain links TRBV5-6 to TRBJ2-7; 12 positions match TRBD2. CDR3 size: 14 residues. V was pared by 0 bases and J by 6 bases, with 1 base of the junction left unmatched. The germline V gene has CDR1 SGHDT and CDR2 YYEEEE. DNA for the CDR3: TGTGCCAGCAGCTTGGAGGGACTAGCGGGCGAGCAGTACTTC. Translating gives CASSLEGLAGEQYF.

There are a few counts of this clone. The chain recombines TRBV4-3 with TRBJ2-3; TRBD2 agrees at 9 bases. Germline V gives CDR1 LGHNA, CDR2 YSLEER. Germline trimming cut 2 bases from V and 1 base from J; bases unmatched to any gene: 4. The CDR3 spans 16 residues. The CDR3: CASSQSSGRGTDTQYF. The CDR3 DNA is TGCGCCAGCAGCCAAAGTAGCGGGAGAGGCACAGATACGCAGTATTTT.

The chain links TRBV10-2 to TRBJ2-7; D is uncertain. This CDR3 comprises 12 residues. CDR1 is WSHSY, CDR2 SAAADI, per germline. The V end lost 5 bases, the J end lost 1 base, and 6 bases lay between the germline ends. CDR3 nucleotide sequence: TGCGCCAGCAGTTCCGGGTCCTACGAGCAGTACTTC. The encoded protein is CASSSGSYEQYF.

The chain is built from TRBV25-1 and TRBJ1-3; 7 bases align to TRBD1. This CDR3 spans 14 amino acids. Trimming removed 6 bases from V and 3 bases from J; junction bases left unmatched: 5. Germline loops: CDR1 MGHDK, CDR2 SYGVNS. The CDR3 coding sequence is TGTGCCAGCAGCTCGACAGGGTTTGGAAACACCATATATTTT. Amino acids: CASSSTGFGNTIYF.

This chain links TRBV9 with TRBJ2-7; TRBD1 matches 11 bases. The CDR3 runs to 16 residues. Unmatched junction bases numbered 8, after V lost 3 bases and J lost 3 bases. Germline CDR1 reads SGDLS; CDR2 reads YYNGEE. The CDR3 DNA reads as TGTGCCAGCAGCGAGGCCGGGACAGGGGGGATCTACGAGCAGTACTTC. It translates to CASSEAGTGGIYEQYF.